This entry features one TCR beta chain sequence. The CDR3 runs to 15 residues. Germline V gene data show CDR1 as SGHTA and CDR2 as FQGNSA. Between the trimmed V and J ends, which lost 3 bases and 5 bases, there was a span of 17 bases. Data came from immunoSEQ multiplex PCR; TCRdb stores just in-frame clones and leaves some out. The table shows about 77,000 clones, with 92% occurring only once. The sample comes from a study of T cell responses to AZD1222 COVID-19 vaccine. The receptor was isolated from an adult who received the AZD1222 COVID-19 vaccine. The material sequenced was peripheral blood, taken 28 days after the second AZD1222 dose. The J gene is TRBJ2-7, the V gene TRBV7-2; the D call may be TRBD1 or TRBD2 (6 bases each). The CDR3 reads CASSLYLRGEDEQYF. The CDR3 DNA sequence: TGTGCCAGCAGCTTGTACTTAAGGGGGGAGGACGAGCAGTACTTC.